This is a list of T cell receptor beta chains from one sample in a study of T-cell memory formation after mild COVID-19. TCRdb ran MiXCR on the 5' RACE reads and lists one entry per CDR3 protein. The sample includes 150,000 or so distinct CDR3 sequences, under 14% of them seen just once. The sample consisted of PBMCs or a T cell subset sorted from them (not recorded which). Receptor source: a man between 18 and 29 years old who had mild COVID-19 (a few samples of this study predate the infection). Cell type and time point are not known. The CDR3 runs from the conserved cysteine through the conserved F or W. The order of the fields is clone size, V gene, J gene, D gene, CDR3 DNA, CDR3 protein. The D gene is left open where the match is weak. Only some rows state a clone size, as once, few, many or a class for expanded clones.

clone size: once; V gene: TRBV18; J gene: TRBJ2-2; D gene: -; CDR3 DNA: TGTGCCAGCTCACCACTCGGGGAGCTGATTTTT; CDR3 protein: CASSPLGELIF
clone size: -; V gene: TRBV6-2/TRBV6-3; J gene: TRBJ2-2; D gene: -; CDR3 DNA: TGTGCCAGCAGTTACCCTCCGAGGTACACCGGGGAGCTGTTTTTT; CDR3 protein: CASSYPPRYTGELFF
clone size: -; V gene: TRBV7-2; J gene: TRBJ1-2; D gene: -; CDR3 DNA: TGTGCCAGCAGTCAAAGTGTTAACTATGGCTACACCTTC; CDR3 protein: CASSQSVNYGYTF
clone size: many; V gene: TRBV5-1; J gene: TRBJ1-1; D gene: -; CDR3 DNA: TGCGCCAGCAGCTTGTTTCCAGGGGCCATGAACACTGAAGCTTTCTTT; CDR3 protein: CASSLFPGAMNTEAFF
clone size: -; V gene: TRBV12-5; J gene: TRBJ2-1; D gene: TRBD1; CDR3 DNA: TGTGCTAGTGGACACGGGACAGGGGATAGGGAGCAGTTCTTC; CDR3 protein: CASGHGTGDREQFF
clone size: few; V gene: TRBV18; J gene: TRBJ1-1; D gene: -; CDR3 DNA: TGTGCCAGCTCACGCGACAGGCAGAACACTGAAGCTTTCTTT; CDR3 protein: CASSRDRQNTEAFF
clone size: -; V gene: TRBV6-2/TRBV6-3; J gene: TRBJ1-5; D gene: -; CDR3 DNA: TGTGCCAGCAGCCGTTGGGGGAATCAGCCCCAGCATTTT; CDR3 protein: CASSRWGNQPQHF
clone size: -; V gene: TRBV6-5; J gene: TRBJ1-2; D gene: -; CDR3 DNA: TGTGCCAGCAGTTACGCCGATTCCCGAGGGGCTAACTATGGCTACACCTTC; CDR3 protein: CASSYADSRGANYGYTF
clone size: few; V gene: TRBV27; J gene: TRBJ2-5; D gene: -; CDR3 DNA: TGTGCCAGCAAATCAGGGGGGCAGGAGACCCAGTACTTC; CDR3 protein: CASKSGGQETQYF
clone size: -; V gene: TRBV7-2; J gene: TRBJ2-5; D gene: -; CDR3 DNA: TGTGCCAGCAGCCGATCTACAGGGGAGGGAGAGACCCAGTACTTC; CDR3 protein: CASSRSTGEGETQYF